The present T cell receptor beta chain was sequenced within a study of regulatory T cells in long-lasting Graves disease. Study-wide results and limits: Small sample size may have lowered accuracy. Persistent disease showed a preference for TRBV28, TRBJ1-2 and TRBJ2-5.

In building TCR beta libraries, iRepertoire HTBI primers were used together with Arm-PCR of CDR3 regions. TCRdb fed the multiplex PCR reads into MiXCR, producing one record per CDR3 protein. Counted here are about 240,000 distinct CDR3 sequences, roughly 21% occurring once; the ten biggest clones make up around 13%. Losses at the gene ends were 5 bases for V and 0 bases for J; bases not matched to a gene: 6. CDR1 and CDR2 (germline): DFQATT, SNEGSKA (reference sequence). The length of the CDR3 is 16 residues. Regarding time point: newly diagnosed GD, antithyroid drugs for less than 3 months. With RNA extracted from PBMCs as input, the TCR library was made. The collection involved drawing 8 to 9 milliliters of peripheral blood into EDTA tubes. This clonotype was picked up many times. The target antigen is unknown.

This receptor was obtained from a female donor with Graves disease. V gene TRBV20-1 combines with J gene TRBJ2-3; TRBD2 aligns across 12 bases. The sample consisted of peripheral blood mononuclear cells (PBMCs), taken at new diagnosis, from a patient treated with antithyroid drugs. The CDR3, as DNA: TGCAGTGCTTACCCGACTAGCGGGAGTAGCACAGATACGCAGTATTTT. Protein: CSAYPTSGSSTDTQYF.